This note documents a single TCR beta chain sequence. What it recognizes is unknown. The germline CDR1 and CDR2 sequences are SGHKS and YYEKEE (reference sequence). Germline trimming cut 2 bases from V and 3 bases from J; bases unmatched to any gene: 7. The CDR3 is made up of 15 amino acids. It was with 60 Vbeta and 13 Jbeta primers that the PCR ran. Method: immunoSEQ multiplex PCR; TCRdb's copy keeps in-frame clones and lacks some. This sample has 120,000 to 150,000 clones; 64% occur once, and the top ten carry 3%. This record comes from a study of cytomegalovirus exposure and HLA in healthy donors. Whole-study results and caveats: Presence/absence analyses assumed roughly uniform sequencing depth across donors, which may not hold.

This clonotype was sampled from a woman in her twenties or thirties in good health and CMV-seropositive. The chain links TRBV5-5 to TRBJ2-5; 7 nucleotides match TRBD2. The sample was PBMCs. The CDR3 DNA is TGTGCCAGCAGCTTCTGGGGGGGTCAAAAAGAGACCCAGTACTTC. As protein: CASSFWGGQKETQYF.